This T cell receptor (beta chain) was profiled in a study of blood T cell repertoires in COVID-19. The wider study: Material from acute and convalescent COVID-19 was sourced from the United States, Italy and Spain. PBMCs, B-cell-depleted T cells, or T cells were the source of the cDNA or gDNA that made up the material.

Methods used by the authors: Amplification of reference gene primers was used by the study to estimate nucleated cell counts. Using immunoSEQ multiplex PCR, the repertoire was profiled, and TCRdb retains in-frame clones only, with some absent. The DNA was the basis for D and trimming; V, J and clone size are from that table. Seen here are approximately 98,000 clones, around 76% observed once, and the top ten hold 15% to 20%. The germline gives CDR1 SGHRS, CDR2 YFSETQ. Trimming removed 2 bases from V and 4 bases from J, with 7 bases in between. The CDR3 is 13 amino acids. This chain joins TRBV5-1 and TRBJ1-3; D gene unclear. The sample taken for sequencing was peripheral blood. The clonotype was recovered from a man older than 75 with acute or convalescent COVID-19. The CDR3 loop reads CASSLTAGNTIYF. CDR3 DNA: TGCGCCAGCAGCTTAACTGCCGGAAACACCATATATTTT.